The TCR beta chain under discussion was sequenced for a study of T cells in narcolepsy (dated by TCRdb to between 2018 and 2020). Regarding the complete study: Patients with narcolepsy type 1 or type 2 (NT1, NT2) were enrolled in the study together with healthy control donors. To look for autoreactive T cells in narcolepsy patients that target self-antigens of hypocretin neurons (hypocretin, TRIB2), the study used TCR Vbeta sequencing to follow clonotypes in blood and CSF. What the authors observed across the whole study: Some blood memory CD4+ repertoires from patients and controls contained no sequences matching autoreactive T cell clones. Patients and controls had similar numbers of sequenced blood memory CD4+ clonotypes, with averages of around 41,000 in patients and 30,000 to 35,000 in controls. Plots comparing CSF and blood CD4+ T cell clonotypes from the same patient highlighted HCRT-specific and TRIB2-specific autoreactive clonotypes. Autoreactive clonotypes were reported to be detected serially in the blood of the same patients and of different patients, but not in the blood of healthy controls.

Sequences SGDLS (CDR1) and YYNGEE (CDR2) are obtained from the germline V gene. Counted from cysteine to phenylalanine, this CDR3 has 14 amino acids. The DNA shown is the 42-base CDR3, in frame from base 1. Relative to germline, V is missing 6 bases and J is missing 4 bases, with 7 bases of the junction outside any gene match. Preparation of the library involved the immunoSEQ multiplex PCR assay. This immuneACCESS table, as held by TCRdb, lists in-frame sequences with V and J called but not all clones. Of the missing ones, under half trace to an unresolved V gene in checked studies; the others have no known cause. This sample lists roughly 24,000 clones; over 65% were detected once. The ten largest clones capture about 1.1% of the sample. Regarding this clone: Its antigen target is currently unknown. Base quality data are lacking; no much larger clone is found one base away.

For TCR Vbeta sequencing, memory CD4+ T cells were sorted ex vivo from the peripheral blood of narcolepsy patients and healthy controls. Rearrangement joined TRBV9 to TRBJ1-5; 7 of the junction bases match TRBD1. Sequencing input: memory (CD45RA-) CD4+ T cells from blood. Sample cell subset or site, as interpreted from the label and publication: memory T cells sorted ex vivo from peripheral blood. This TCR came from a human donor in good health. The CDR3 has the sequence CASNTGQMNQPQHF. The nucleotide sequence reads TGTGCCAGCAATACGGGACAGATGAATCAGCCCCAGCATTTT.